This TCR beta chain was retrieved from a study of blood T cells in healthy people across ages. This clonotype was detected only once. Its target is unknown. A sample-barcoded 5' primer and a J-beta primer mix were used in a second PCR of roughly 7 to 11 cycles. One entry per CDR3 protein, called by TCRdb with MiXCR from the 5' RACE reads. This table holds 1.6 million or so distinct CDR3 sequences, approximately 32% found once. V dropped 6 bases and J dropped 4; count of bases not matched to a gene: 7. This CDR3 comprises 14 residues. Germline CDR1 and CDR2: MDHEN and SYDVKM. Study-level points and caveats: Strong correlation linked observed beta diversity and percent naive T cells. When one million T cells were used, diversity estimates were thought to be underestimates. Fewer expanded clones and more diversity marked long-lived versus aged donors.

The sample consisted of blood. This clonotype originated in a woman in her thirties in good health. This chain connects TRBV28 to TRBJ1-2; 8 nucleotides align to TRBD1. The CDR3 here is CASSPTGACYGYTF. Here the CDR3 DNA reads TGTGCCAGCAGCCCGACAGGGGCTTGCTATGGCTACACCTTC.